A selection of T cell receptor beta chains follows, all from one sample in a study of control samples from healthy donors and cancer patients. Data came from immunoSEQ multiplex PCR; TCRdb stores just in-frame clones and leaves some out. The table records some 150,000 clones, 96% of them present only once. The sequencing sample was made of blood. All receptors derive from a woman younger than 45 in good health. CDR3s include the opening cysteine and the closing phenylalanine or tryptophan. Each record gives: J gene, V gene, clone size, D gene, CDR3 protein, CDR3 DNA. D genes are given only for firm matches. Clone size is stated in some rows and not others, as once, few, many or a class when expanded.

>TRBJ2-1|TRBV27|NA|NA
CASSSDFSYNEQFF
TGTGCCAGCAGTTCTGATTTTTCCTACAATGAGCAGTTCTTC
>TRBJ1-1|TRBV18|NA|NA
CASSPAMNTEAFF
TGTGCCAGCTCACCAGCAATGAACACTGAAGCTTTCTTT
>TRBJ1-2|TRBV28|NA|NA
CASSAGEANYGYTF
TGTGCCAGCAGTGCCGGGGAAGCTAACTATGGCTACACCTTC
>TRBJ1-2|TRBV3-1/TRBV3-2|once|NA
CASSQGSRGNYGYTF
TGTGCCAGCAGCCAAGGGTCCAGGGGAAACTATGGCTACACCTTC
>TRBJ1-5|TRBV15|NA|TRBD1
CATSNDREDQPQHF
TGTGCCACCAGCAATGACAGGGAAGATCAGCCCCAGCATTTT
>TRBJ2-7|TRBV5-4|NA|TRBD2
CASRRTGTSRSDEQYF
TGTGCCAGCAGACGTACCGGGACTAGCAGGTCGGACGAGCAGTACTTC
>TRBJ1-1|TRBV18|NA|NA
CASSVGGPETEAFF
TGTGCCAGCTCTGTAGGCGGGCCAGAGACTGAAGCTTTCTTT
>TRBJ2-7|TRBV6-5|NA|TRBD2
CASSYSGTSGSGEQYF
TGTGCCAGCAGTTACTCCGGGACTAGCGGGAGCGGGGAGCAGTACTTC
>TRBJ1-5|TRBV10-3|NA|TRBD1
CAISGSPRGEQPQHF
TGTGCCATCAGTGGGTCGCCCAGGGGGGAACAGCCCCAGCATTTT
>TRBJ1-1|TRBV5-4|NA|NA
CASSSRESFTEAFF
TGTGCCAGCAGCTCGAGGGAGTCGTTCACTGAAGCTTTCTTT
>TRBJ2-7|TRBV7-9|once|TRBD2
CASSLRGERGATEQYF
TGTGCCAGCAGCCTGAGGGGTGAGCGGGGGGCTACCGAGCAGTACTTC
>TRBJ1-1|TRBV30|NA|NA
CAWNGVNTEAFF
TGTGCCTGGAATGGGGTGAACACTGAAGCTTTCTTT
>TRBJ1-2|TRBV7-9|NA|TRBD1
CASSSGQGGNYGYTF
TGTGCCAGCAGCTCCGGACAGGGTGGTAACTATGGCTACACCTTC
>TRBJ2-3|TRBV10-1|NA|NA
CASSESGDPSTDTQYF
TGCGCCAGCAGTGAGTCCGGGGACCCTAGCACAGATACGCAGTATTTT
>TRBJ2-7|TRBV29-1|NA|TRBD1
CSVLPGQGRPSSYEQYF
TGCAGCGTGCTACCGGGACAGGGTCGACCGAGCTCCTACGAGCAGTACTTC
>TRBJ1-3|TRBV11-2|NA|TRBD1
CASSSTDRGTGNTIYF
TGTGCCAGCAGTTCTACCGACAGGGGGACTGGAAACACCATATATTTT